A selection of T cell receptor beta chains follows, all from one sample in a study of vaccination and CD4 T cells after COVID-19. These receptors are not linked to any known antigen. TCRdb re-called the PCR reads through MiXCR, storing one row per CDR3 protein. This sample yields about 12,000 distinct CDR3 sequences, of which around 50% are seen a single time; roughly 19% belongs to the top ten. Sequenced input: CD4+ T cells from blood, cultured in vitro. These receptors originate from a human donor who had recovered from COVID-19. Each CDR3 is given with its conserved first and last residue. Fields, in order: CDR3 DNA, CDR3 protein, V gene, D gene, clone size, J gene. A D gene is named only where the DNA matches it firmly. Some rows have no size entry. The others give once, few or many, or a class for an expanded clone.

DNA: TGTGCCAGTAGGGCCCGAAATAGCGGGAGGGCCTTAAATGAGCAGTTCTTC
CDR3: CASRARNSGRALNEQFF
V: TRBV19
D: TRBD2
size: NA
J: TRBJ2-1

DNA: TGCGCCAGCAGCCCGGAGGGCCAGGGGAGCGGCTACACCTTC
CDR3: CASSPEGQGSGYTF
V: TRBV5-1
D: NA
size: NA
J: TRBJ1-2

DNA: TGTGCCACCAGCAGAGATCGGGGGTACGAGCAGTACTTC
CDR3: CATSRDRGYEQYF
V: TRBV15
D: NA
size: NA
J: TRBJ2-7

DNA: TGCGCCAGCAGCTTGGGGACAAACTCCAATCAGCCCCAGCATTTT
CDR3: CASSLGTNSNQPQHF
V: TRBV5-1
D: NA
size: few
J: TRBJ1-5

DNA: TGTGCCACCAGCAGAGATCTGGCGATCGGGGGGACCCAGTACTTC
CDR3: CATSRDLAIGGTQYF
V: TRBV15
D: NA
size: NA
J: TRBJ2-5

DNA: TGTGCCAGCAGCTTGGGTAGCGGGAGGGCGTTGGAGACCCAGTACTTC
CDR3: CASSLGSGRALETQYF
V: TRBV7-9
D: TRBD2
size: NA
J: TRBJ2-5

DNA: TGTGCCAGCAGTTACGGGACAATTGGCGAGCAGTACTTC
CDR3: CASSYGTIGEQYF
V: TRBV6-5
D: NA
size: NA
J: TRBJ2-7

DNA: TGTGCCAGCAGTTTAGACAGCAATCAGCCCCAGCATTTT
CDR3: CASSLDSNQPQHF
V: TRBV28
D: NA
size: NA
J: TRBJ1-5

DNA: TGTGCCAGTAAGTCGGGAGGAGATGGGTCTGGCTACACCTTC
CDR3: CASKSGGDGSGYTF
V: TRBV19
D: NA
size: few
J: TRBJ1-2

DNA: TGTGCCAGCGCGACCAGGGGGGATGGAGAGACCCAGTACTTC
CDR3: CASATRGDGETQYF
V: TRBV3-1
D: NA
size: NA
J: TRBJ2-5